This T cell receptor (beta chain) was found in a study of blood T cell repertoires in COVID-19. V lost 5 bases and J lost 4, with 6 bases in between. Per the germline V gene, CDR1 is MNHEY and CDR2 is SVGEGT. The length of the CDR3 is 11 residues. The table came from immunoSEQ multiplex PCR; TCRdb's copy has only in-frame clones and leaves some out. The data contain some 90,000 clones, roughly 87% of them singletons. The sample was peripheral blood. The chain uses TRBV6-2 or TRBV6-3 and TRBJ2-7; possible D gene TRBD1, 5 bases. The receptor was isolated from an elderly woman with active COVID-19. The CDR3 here is CASSDRYEQYF. DNA for the CDR3: TGTGCCAGCAGTGACAGATACGAGCAGTACTTC.